The following is a T cell receptor (beta chain) sequence with its context. Participants came from 24 US areas, aged roughly 18 to 95 years. Clinical histories supplied by participants themselves formed the basis of cohort assignment. The data belong to a study of blood T cell repertoires in COVID-19. How the authors handled the data: It was from reference gene primer amplification that nucleated cell counts were estimated. Clones were read by immunoSEQ multiplex PCR, and TCRdb kept only the in-frame ones, dropping some. That table is the source of V, J and clone size, and D and trimming were worked out from the DNA. The sample contains fewer than 250,000 clones, roughly 80% of which appear only once. The CDR3 runs 14 residues. Unmatched junction bases numbered 7, after V lost 1 base and J lost 8 bases. CDR1 is SGHVS, CDR2 FQNEAQ, per germline.

The source material was PBMCs or T cells enriched from blood (not recorded which). This sequence joins TRBV7-8 and TRBJ1-2; 7 positions agree with TRBD1. The TCR originated in a woman aged 40-49 years who had been exposed to COVID-19. CDR3 amino acids: CASSLEEGAGGYTF. DNA of the CDR3: TGTGCCAGCAGCTTAGAAGAGGGGGCGGGCGGCTACACCTTC.